These 18 T cell receptor beta chains were sequenced from one sample in a study of T cell responses to AZD1222 COVID-19 vaccine. Profiled with immunoSEQ multiplex PCR; TCRdb holds only in-frame clones, not every one. Here the sample spans 80,000 to 95,000 clones, about nine tenths being singletons. The sequencing here drew on peripheral blood, taken 28 days after the second AZD1222 dose. The receptors come from an adult who received the AZD1222 COVID-19 vaccine.

This clone appeared a few times. This chain joins TRBV16 and TRBJ2-7; D unresolved. This CDR3 region has 13 residues. V lost 3 bases and J 5 bases, leaving 11 bases between the germline ends. CDR1 is KGHSY and CDR2 is FQNENV in the germline V gene. The CDR3 region is CASSQARVDEQYF. In nucleotides, the CDR3 is TGTGCCAGCAGCCAGGCTAGGGTCGACGAGCAGTACTTC.

The chain carries TRBV9 and TRBJ2-3; D is unresolved. In germline, CDR1 is SGDLS, CDR2 YYNGEE. Deletions cut 4 bases from V and 2 bases from J, with 26 bases between. The CDR3 extends over 19 amino acids. CDR3 sequence: CASSSPEWAVYPVTDTQYF. DNA for the CDR3: TGTGCCAGCAGCTCCCCGGAATGGGCTGTCTACCCCGTCACAGATACGCAGTATTTT.

The chain has TRBV28 and TRBJ2-4; 11 positions match TRBD2. CDR1 and CDR2 (germline): MDHEN, SYDVKM. This CDR3 region has 18 residues. Losses at the gene ends were 1 base for V and 0 bases for J; bases not matched to a gene: 5. CDR3 nucleotides: TGTGCCAGCAGTTTATTGAGACTAGCGGGGTCAGCCAAAAACATTCAGTACTTC. Protein product: CASSLLRLAGSAKNIQYF.

CDR3 in DNA: TGTGCCAGCAGCTTAGGTCCATTGGTTACCTCTGGAAACACCATATATTTT. It encodes CASSLGPLVTSGNTIYF. The rearrangement uses TRBV11-2 and TRBJ1-3; unclear D gene. The CDR3 totals 17 residues. The V end lost 1 base, the J end lost 0 bases, and 13 bases lay between the germline ends. Germline V gene data show CDR1 as SGHAT and CDR2 as FQNNGV. Drawing the rest from reference TRBV11-2 and TRBJ1-3, the complete variable domain is EAGVAQSPRYKIIEKRQSVAFWCNPISGHATLYWYQQILGQGPKLLIQFQNNGVVDDSQLPKDRFSAERLKGVDSTLKIQPAKLEDSAVYLCASSLGPLVTSGNTIYFGEGSWLTVV.

The chain carries TRBV5-1 and TRBJ2-5; the D gene is possibly TRBD1 (6 bases). There are 14 residues in the CDR3. Germline loops: CDR1 SGHRS, CDR2 YFSETQ. With 2 bases removed from V and 4 bases from J, the gap between germline ends came to 12 bases. The CDR3 coding sequence is TGCGCCAGCAGCTTACAGGGAAGGACAGAGACCCAGTACTTC. Its protein is CASSLQGRTETQYF.

The chain carries TRBV6-5 and TRBJ2-1; D perhaps matches TRBD1 (6 bases). The V end was cut by 5 bases, the J end by 7 bases, with 12 bases between. The length of the CDR3 is 13 residues. Germline V gene data show CDR1 as MNHEY and CDR2 as SVGAGI. The CDR3: CASSTGQTNEQFF. CDR3 DNA: TGTGCCAGCAGTACGGGACAAACTAATGAGCAGTTCTTC.

The V call is TRBV6-6, the J call TRBJ2-7; D unclear. V lost 4 bases and J lost 3, with 16 bases in between. The CDR3 runs 15 residues. Germline-derived CDR1 and CDR2 are MNHNY and SVGAGI (reference sequence). The DNA for the CDR3 is TGTGCCAGCAGTTCCCCAGCAACGGGCGACTACGAGCAGTACTTC. This translates into CASSSPATGDYEQYF.

As to this clone: This specimen includes other DNA sequences encoding the same CDR3. The chain joins TRBV5-4 to TRBJ1-4; D not certain. V lost 5 bases to trimming and J lost 8 bases, with 16 bases between them. The CDR3 runs to 14 residues. Germline V gene data show CDR1 as SGHNT and CDR2 as YYREEE (reference sequence). The CDR3 coding sequence is TGTGCCAGCAGTTCGGACCTGGTAAACGAAAAACTGTTTTTT. Its translation: CASSSDLVNEKLFF.

This chain uses TRBV6-4 with TRBJ1-1; the D is unclear. This CDR3 region has 13 residues. Per germline, CDR1 MRHNA and CDR2 SNTAGT. Trimming shortened V by 4 bases and J by 3 bases, and 9 bases separated the two germline ends. This CDR3 reads CASSAEAHTEAFF. The CDR3 bases are TGTGCCAGCAGTGCGGAAGCTCACACTGAAGCTTTCTTT.

V usage is TRBV7-9 and J usage is TRBJ1-1; 9 bases map to TRBD1. Unmatched junction bases numbered 5, after V lost 2 bases and J lost 4 bases. The CDR3 loop spans 15 amino acids. Germline CDR1 reads SEHNR; CDR2 reads FQNEAQ (reference sequence). The CDR3 DNA is TGTGCCAGCAGCTTATTTCGGGACAGGGCCACTGAAGCTTTCTTT. Translation: CASSLFRDRATEAFF.

The rearrangement uses TRBV6-6 and TRBJ2-5; D call uncertain. CDR1 and CDR2 (germline): MNHNY, SVGAGI (reference sequence). This CDR3 comprises 12 residues. With 6 bases removed from V and 4 bases from J, the gap between germline ends came to 9 bases. This chain's CDR3 is CASSTNGETQYF. The CDR3 nucleotides read TGTGCCAGCAGCACTAACGGAGAGACCCAGTACTTC.

With regard to this clone: In the same sample, other DNA sequences code for this CDR3. The CDR3 sequence is CASRVQGAGNTEAFF. The CDR3 coding sequence is TGTGCCAGCAGAGTCCAGGGGGCAGGTAACACTGAAGCTTTCTTT. This rearrangement joins TRBV28 to TRBJ1-1; 8 nucleotides agree with TRBD1. Germline loops: CDR1 MDHEN, CDR2 SYDVKM. This CDR3 contains 15 residues. Germline trimming cut 6 bases from V and 2 bases from J; bases unmatched to any gene: 8.

Points on this clone: Other DNA sequences of this sample code for an identical CDR3. This chain connects TRBV18 to TRBJ1-5, with a possible D match to TRBD1 (6 bases). CDR1 and CDR2 from the germline V gene are KGHSH and LQKENI. V lost 4 bases and J 4 bases, leaving 8 bases between the germline ends. This CDR3 is built from 13 residues. The CDR3 region is CASSLDRNQPQHF. The CDR3 DNA reads as TGTGCCAGCTCACTTGACAGGAATCAGCCCCAGCATTTT.

The V call is TRBV3-1 (or the pseudogene TRBV3-2), the J call TRBJ1-1; D gene uncertain. V lost 2 bases and J lost 0, with 4 bases in between. Germline values: CDR1 LGHDT, CDR2 YNNKEL (reference sequence). The CDR3 runs 13 residues. The CDR3 DNA sequence: TGTGCCAGCAGCCAACAGATGAACACTGAAGCTTTCTTT. It is translated as CASSQQMNTEAFF.

The rearrangement uses TRBV9 and TRBJ1-1; D not certain. V lost 4 bases, J lost 3 bases, and 10 bases lay in between. The CDR3 contains 13 residues. Germline V gives CDR1 SGDLS, CDR2 YYNGEE. The CDR3 is CASSQGIDTEAFF. In nucleotides, the CDR3 is TGTGCCAGCAGCCAAGGAATCGACACTGAAGCTTTCTTT.

The V call is TRBV14, the J call TRBJ1-1; tentative D call: TRBD1 (6 bases). The ends were cut back, 6 bases at V and 8 bases at J, with 16 bases in the middle. Germline V gives CDR1 SGHDN, CDR2 FVKESK. This CDR3 is built from 13 residues. The CDR3 spells CASSRNRVGEAFF. As DNA, the CDR3 is TGTGCCAGCAGTCGGAACAGGGTTGGCGAAGCTTTCTTT.

The chain combines TRBV28 with TRBJ2-6; D unclear. The CDR3 covers 16 residues. Trimming shortened V by 2 bases and J by 1 base, and 9 bases separated the two germline ends. Germline V gene data show CDR1 as MDHEN and CDR2 as SYDVKM. The CDR3 here is CASSLRVGSGANVLTF. The CDR3 DNA reads TGTGCCAGCAGTTTACGGGTGGGATCTGGGGCCAACGTCCTGACTTTC. Supplemented by reference TRBV28 and TRBJ2-6, the full variable domain reads DVKVTQSSRYLVKRTGEKVFLECVQDMDHENMFWYRQDPGLGLRLIYFSYDVKMKEKGDIPEGYSVSREKKERFSLILESASTNQTSMYLCASSLRVGSGANVLTFGAGSRLTVL.

This sequence joins TRBV18 and TRBJ1-1; D may be TRBD1 (6 bases). Trimming removed 5 bases from V and 1 base from J, with 11 bases in between. The CDR3 is 14 residues long. Germline V lookup: CDR1 KGHSH, CDR2 LQKENI. CDR3 region: CASSEWGQNTEAFF. The CDR3 region has the DNA TGTGCCAGCTCAGAGTGGGGGCAGAACACTGAAGCTTTCTTT. The whole variable domain, remainder taken from reference TRBV18 and TRBJ1-1, is NAGVMQNPRHLVRRRGQEARLRCSPMKGHSHVYWYRQLPEEGLKFMVYLQKENIIDESGMPKERFSAEFPKEGPSILRIQQVVRGDSAAYFCASSEWGQNTEAFFGQGTRLTVV.